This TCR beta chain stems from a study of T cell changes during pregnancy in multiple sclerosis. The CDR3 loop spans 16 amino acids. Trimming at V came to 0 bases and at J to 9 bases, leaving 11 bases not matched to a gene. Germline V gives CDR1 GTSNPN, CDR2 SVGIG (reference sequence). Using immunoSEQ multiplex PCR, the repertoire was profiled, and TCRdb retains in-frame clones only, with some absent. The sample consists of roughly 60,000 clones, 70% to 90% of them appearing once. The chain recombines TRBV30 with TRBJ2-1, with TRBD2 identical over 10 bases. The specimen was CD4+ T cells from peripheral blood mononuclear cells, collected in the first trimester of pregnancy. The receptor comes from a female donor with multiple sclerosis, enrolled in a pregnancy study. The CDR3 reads CAWSVGVLAGVGEQFF. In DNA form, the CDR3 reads TGTGCCTGGAGTGTAGGGGTGCTAGCGGGAGTCGGTGAGCAGTTCTTC. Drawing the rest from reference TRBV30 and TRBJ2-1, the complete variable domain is SQTIHQWPATLVQPVGSPLSLECTVEGTSNPNLYWYRQAAGRGLQLLFYSVGIGQISSEVPQNLSASRPQDRQFILSSKKLLLSDSGFYLCAWSVGVLAGVGEQFFGPGTRLTVL.